The clone carrying this T cell receptor (beta chain) was seen a few times. The antigen is not known. The sample is drawn from a study of T cell repertoires in cytomegalovirus infection. TCRdb reanalysed the reads using MiXCR and keeps one entry per CDR3 protein. Counted here are hundreds of thousands of distinct CDR3 sequences, about a sixth occurring once; the ten biggest clones make up around 9.3%. Notes on the study in general: The ex vivo response was dominated by HLA-C-restricted CMV-specific TCR beta clonotypes.

The germline V and J ends were trimmed by 0 bases and 2 bases, with 8 bases remaining between them. The length of the CDR3 is 14 residues. Germline values: CDR1 SGHKS, CDR2 YYEKEE (reference sequence). V is TRBV5-5 and J is TRBJ1-2; no reliable D call. The source material was PBMCs. The TCR was taken from a human donor in good health (CMV status not recorded). Some clones in this sample may be carry-over from other donors' samples. The CDR3 bases are TGTGCCAGCAGCTTGGAGGCCAGAAACTATGGCTACACCTTC. As protein: CASSLEARNYGYTF.